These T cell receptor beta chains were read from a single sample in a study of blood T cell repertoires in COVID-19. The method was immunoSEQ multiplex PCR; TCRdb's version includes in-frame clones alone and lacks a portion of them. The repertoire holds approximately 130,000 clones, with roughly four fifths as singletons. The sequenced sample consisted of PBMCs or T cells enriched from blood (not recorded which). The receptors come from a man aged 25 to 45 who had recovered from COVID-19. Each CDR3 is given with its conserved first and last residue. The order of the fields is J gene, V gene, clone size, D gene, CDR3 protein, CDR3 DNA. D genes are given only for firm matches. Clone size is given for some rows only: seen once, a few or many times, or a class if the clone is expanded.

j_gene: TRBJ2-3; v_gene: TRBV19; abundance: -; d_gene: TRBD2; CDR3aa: CASSIGTSGQYF; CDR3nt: TGTGCCAGTAGTATCGGGACTAGCGGGCAGTATTTT
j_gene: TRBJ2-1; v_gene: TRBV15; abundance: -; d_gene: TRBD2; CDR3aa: CATSRDRGRATEQFF; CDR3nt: TGTGCCACCAGCAGAGATCGCGGGAGGGCCACTGAGCAGTTCTTC
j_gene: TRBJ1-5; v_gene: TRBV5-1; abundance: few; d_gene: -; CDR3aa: CASSLAGGLEDNQPQHF; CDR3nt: TGCGCCAGCAGCTTGGCCGGGGGGCTGGAAGACAATCAGCCCCAGCATTTT
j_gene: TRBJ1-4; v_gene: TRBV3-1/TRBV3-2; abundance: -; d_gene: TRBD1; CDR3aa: CASSRRDRGGEKLFF; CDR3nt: TGTGCCAGCAGCCGCCGGGACAGGGGTGGTGAAAAACTGTTTTTT
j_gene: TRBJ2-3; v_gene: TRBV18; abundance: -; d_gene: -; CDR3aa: CASSPPTTTDTQYF; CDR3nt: TGTGCCAGCTCACCACCCACAACCACAGATACGCAGTATTTT
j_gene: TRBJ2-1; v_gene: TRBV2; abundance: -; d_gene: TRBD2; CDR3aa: CASSEEAGGYNNEQFF; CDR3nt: TGTGCCAGCAGTGAGGAGGCGGGAGGGTATAACAATGAGCAGTTCTTC
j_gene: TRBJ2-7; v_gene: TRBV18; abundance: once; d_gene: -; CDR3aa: CASSPPPNENYEQYF; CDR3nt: TGTGCCAGCTCACCACCGCCGAACGAGAACTACGAGCAGTACTTC
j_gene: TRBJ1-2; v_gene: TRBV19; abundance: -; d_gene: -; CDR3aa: CASSQDSTYGYTF; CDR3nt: TGTGCCAGTAGTCAAGACAGTACTTATGGCTACACCTTC
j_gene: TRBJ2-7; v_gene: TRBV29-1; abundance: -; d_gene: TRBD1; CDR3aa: CSVQQGAGYEQYF; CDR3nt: TGCAGCGTCCAACAGGGGGCAGGGTACGAGCAGTACTTC
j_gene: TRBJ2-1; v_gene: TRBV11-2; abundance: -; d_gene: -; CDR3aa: CASSLGGISYNEQFF; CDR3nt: TGTGCCAGCAGCTTGGGCGGGATCTCCTACAATGAGCAGTTCTTC
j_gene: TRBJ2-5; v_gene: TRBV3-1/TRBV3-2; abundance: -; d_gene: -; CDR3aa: CASSQDLTGSGSRETQYF; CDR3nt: TGTGCCAGCAGCCAAGATCTTACAGGGTCGGGGTCAAGGGAGACCCAGTACTTC
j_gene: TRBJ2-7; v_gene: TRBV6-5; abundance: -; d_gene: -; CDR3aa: CASSYGGNYEQYF; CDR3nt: TGTGCCAGCAGTTACGGGGGGAATTACGAGCAGTACTTC
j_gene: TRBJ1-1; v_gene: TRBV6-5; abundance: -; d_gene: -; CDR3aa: CASSLEVEAFF; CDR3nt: TGTGCCAGCAGTTTGGAGGTTGAAGCTTTCTTT
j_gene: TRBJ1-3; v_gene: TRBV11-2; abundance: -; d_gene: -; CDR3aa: CASSHSGSGNTIYF; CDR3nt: TGTGCCAGCAGCCACAGTGGTTCTGGAAACACCATATATTTT
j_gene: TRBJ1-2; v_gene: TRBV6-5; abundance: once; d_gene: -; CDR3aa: CASRTLPGGNYGYTF; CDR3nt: TGTGCCAGCAGGACTCTACCCGGGGGGAACTATGGCTACACCTTC